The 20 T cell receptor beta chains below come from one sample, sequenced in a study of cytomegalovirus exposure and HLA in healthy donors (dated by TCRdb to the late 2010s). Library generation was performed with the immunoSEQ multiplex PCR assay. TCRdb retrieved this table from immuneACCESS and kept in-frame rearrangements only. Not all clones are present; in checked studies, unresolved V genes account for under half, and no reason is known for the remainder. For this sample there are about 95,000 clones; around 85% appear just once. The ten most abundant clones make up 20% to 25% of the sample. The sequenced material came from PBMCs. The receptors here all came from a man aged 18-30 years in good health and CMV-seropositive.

CDR3 in amino acids: CASSGQGGGHSGANVLTF. CDR3 in DNA: TGTGCCAGCAGCGGTCAGGGGGGAGGCCACTCTGGGGCCAACGTCCTGACTTTC. The V call is TRBV13, the J call TRBJ2-6; maybe TRBD1 (7 bases). CDR3 length equals 18 residues. The germline V and J ends were trimmed by 5 bases and 0 bases, with 17 bases remaining between them. The germline V gene encodes CDR1 PRHDT and CDR2 FYEKMQ (reference sequence).

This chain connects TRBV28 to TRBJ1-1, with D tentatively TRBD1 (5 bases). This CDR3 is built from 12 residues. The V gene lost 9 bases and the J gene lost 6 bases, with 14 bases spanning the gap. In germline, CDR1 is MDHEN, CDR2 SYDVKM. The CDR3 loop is CASQGGRPEAFF. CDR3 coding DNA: TGTGCCAGTCAGGGTGGGAGGCCTGAAGCTTTCTTT. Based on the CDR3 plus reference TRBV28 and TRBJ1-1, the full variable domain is DVKVTQSSRYLVKRTGEKVFLECVQDMDHENMFWYRQDPGLGLRLIYFSYDVKMKEKGDIPEGYSVSREKKERFSLILESASTNQTSMYLCASQGGRPEAFFGQGTRLTVV.

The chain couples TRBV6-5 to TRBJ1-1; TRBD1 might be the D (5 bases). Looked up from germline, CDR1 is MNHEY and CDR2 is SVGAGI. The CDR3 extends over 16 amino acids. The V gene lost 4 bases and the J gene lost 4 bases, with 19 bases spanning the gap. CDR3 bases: TGTGCCAGCAGTTCCTTGAGACAGACCGGGGGCACTGAAGCTTTCTTT. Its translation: CASSSLRQTGGTEAFF.

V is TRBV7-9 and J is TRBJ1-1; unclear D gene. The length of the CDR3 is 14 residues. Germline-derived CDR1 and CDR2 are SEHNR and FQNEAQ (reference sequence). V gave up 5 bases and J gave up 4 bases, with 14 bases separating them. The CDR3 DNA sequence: TGTGCCAGCAGCCGGAAGGTTGGAGGCACTGAAGCTTTCTTT. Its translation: CASSRKVGGTEAFF. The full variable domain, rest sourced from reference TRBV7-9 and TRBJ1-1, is DTGVSQNPRHKITKRGQNVTFRCDPISEHNRLYWYRQTLGQGPEFLTYFQNEAQLEKSRLLSDRFSAERPKGSFSTLEIQRTEQGDSAMYLCASSRKVGGTEAFFGQGTRLTVV.

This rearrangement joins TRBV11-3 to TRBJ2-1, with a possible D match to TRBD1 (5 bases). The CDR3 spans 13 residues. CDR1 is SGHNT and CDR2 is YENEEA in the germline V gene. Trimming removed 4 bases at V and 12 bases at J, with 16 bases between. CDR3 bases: TGTGCCAGCAGCTCCCGAGCTTCCCAGGGGCAGTTCTTC. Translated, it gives CASSSRASQGQFF.

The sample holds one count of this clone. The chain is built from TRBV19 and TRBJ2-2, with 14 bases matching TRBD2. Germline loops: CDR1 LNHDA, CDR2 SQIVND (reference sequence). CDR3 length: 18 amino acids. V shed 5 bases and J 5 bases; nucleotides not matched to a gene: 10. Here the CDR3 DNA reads TGTGCCAGTAGTGTGGGACTAGCGGGAGTATTTGTGACCGGGGAGCTGTTTTTT. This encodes CASSVGLAGVFVTGELFF.

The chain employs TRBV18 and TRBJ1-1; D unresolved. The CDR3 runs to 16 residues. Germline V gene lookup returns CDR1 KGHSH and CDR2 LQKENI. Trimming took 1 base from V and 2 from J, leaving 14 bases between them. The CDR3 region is CASSPLPAGSNTEAFF. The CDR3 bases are TGTGCCAGCTCACCACTACCGGCGGGTTCAAACACTGAAGCTTTCTTT.

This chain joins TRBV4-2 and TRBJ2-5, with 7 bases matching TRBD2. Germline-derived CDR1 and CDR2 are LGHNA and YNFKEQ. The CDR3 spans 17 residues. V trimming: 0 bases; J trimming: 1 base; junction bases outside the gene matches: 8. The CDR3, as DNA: TGTGCCAGCAGCCAAGACCAACTAGCGCAACTCCAAGAGACCCAGTACTTC. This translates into CASSQDQLAQLQETQYF.

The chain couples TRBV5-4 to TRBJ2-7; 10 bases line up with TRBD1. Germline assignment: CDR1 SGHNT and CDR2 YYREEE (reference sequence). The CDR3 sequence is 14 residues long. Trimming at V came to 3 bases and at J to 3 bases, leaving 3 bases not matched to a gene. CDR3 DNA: TGTGCCAGCAGCTCCGGGACAGGGGACTACGAGCAGTACTTC. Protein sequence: CASSSGTGDYEQYF.

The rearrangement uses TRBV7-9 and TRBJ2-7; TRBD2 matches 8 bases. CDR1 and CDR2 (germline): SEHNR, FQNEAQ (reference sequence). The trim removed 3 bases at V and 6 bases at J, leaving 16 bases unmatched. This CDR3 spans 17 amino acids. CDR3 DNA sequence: TGTGCCAGCAGCTTCGGGGGGGGAGCGGGAGACATCTCCGAGCAGTACTTC. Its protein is CASSFGGGAGDISEQYF. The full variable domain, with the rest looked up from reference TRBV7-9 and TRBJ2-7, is DTGVSQNPRHKITKRGQNVTFRCDPISEHNRLYWYRQTLGQGPEFLTYFQNEAQLEKSRLLSDRFSAERPKGSFSTLEIQRTEQGDSAMYLCASSFGGGAGDISEQYFGPGTRLTVT.

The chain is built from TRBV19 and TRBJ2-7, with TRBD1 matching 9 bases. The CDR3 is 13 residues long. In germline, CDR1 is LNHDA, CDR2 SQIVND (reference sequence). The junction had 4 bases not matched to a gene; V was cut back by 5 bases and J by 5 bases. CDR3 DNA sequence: TGTGCCAGTAGTGAACAGGGGGCGGACGAGCAGTACGTC. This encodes CASSEQGADEQYV.

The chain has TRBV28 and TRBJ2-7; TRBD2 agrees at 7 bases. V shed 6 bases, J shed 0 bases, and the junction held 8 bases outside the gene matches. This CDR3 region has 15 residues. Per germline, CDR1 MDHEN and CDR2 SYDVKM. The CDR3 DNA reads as TGTGCCAGCAGCCCTCTAGCGGCTAGCTCCTACGAGCAGTACGTC. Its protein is CASSPLAASSYEQYV.

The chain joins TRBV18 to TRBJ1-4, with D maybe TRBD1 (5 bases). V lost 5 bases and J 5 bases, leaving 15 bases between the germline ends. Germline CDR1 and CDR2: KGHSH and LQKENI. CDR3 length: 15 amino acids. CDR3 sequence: CASSSQGGENEKLFF. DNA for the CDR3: TGTGCCAGCTCATCCCAGGGAGGTGAAAATGAAAAACTGTTTTTT.

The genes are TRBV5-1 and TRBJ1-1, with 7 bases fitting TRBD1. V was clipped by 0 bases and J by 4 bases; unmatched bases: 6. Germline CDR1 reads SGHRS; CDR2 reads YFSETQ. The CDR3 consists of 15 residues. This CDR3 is CASSLADREATEAFF. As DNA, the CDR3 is TGCGCCAGCAGCTTGGCCGACAGGGAGGCCACTGAAGCTTTCTTT.

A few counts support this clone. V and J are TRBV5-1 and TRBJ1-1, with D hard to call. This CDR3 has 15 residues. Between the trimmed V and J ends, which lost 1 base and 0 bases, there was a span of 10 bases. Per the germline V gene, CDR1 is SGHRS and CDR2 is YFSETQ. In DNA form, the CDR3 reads TGCGCCAGCAGCTTGAGTACATCCATGAACACTGAAGCTTTCTTT. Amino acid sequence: CASSLSTSMNTEAFF.

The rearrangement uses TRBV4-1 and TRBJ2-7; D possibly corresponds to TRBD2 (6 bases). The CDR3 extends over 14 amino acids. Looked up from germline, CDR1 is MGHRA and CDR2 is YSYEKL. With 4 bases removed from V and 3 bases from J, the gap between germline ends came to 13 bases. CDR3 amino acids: CASSLRDRNYEQYF. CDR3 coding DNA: TGCGCCAGCAGCCTGCGGGACCGAAACTACGAGCAGTACTTC.

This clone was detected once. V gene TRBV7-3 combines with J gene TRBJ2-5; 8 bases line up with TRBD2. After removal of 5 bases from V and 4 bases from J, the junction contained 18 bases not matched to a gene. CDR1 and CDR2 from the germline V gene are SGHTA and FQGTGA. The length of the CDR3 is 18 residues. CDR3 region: CASSPHGRGTGPGETQYF. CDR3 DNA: TGTGCCAGCAGCCCCCACGGGAGGGGCACGGGACCCGGAGAGACCCAGTACTTC. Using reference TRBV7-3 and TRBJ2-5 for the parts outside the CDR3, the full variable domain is GAGVSQTPSNKVTEKGKYVELRCDPISGHTALYWYRQSLGQGPEFLIYFQGTGAADDSGLPNDRFFAVRPEGSVSTLKIQRTERGDSAVYLCASSPHGRGTGPGETQYFGPGTRLLVL.

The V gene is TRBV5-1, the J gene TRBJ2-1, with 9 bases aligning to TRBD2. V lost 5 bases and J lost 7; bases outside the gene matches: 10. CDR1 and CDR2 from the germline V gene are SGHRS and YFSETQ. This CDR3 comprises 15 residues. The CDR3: CASRKGTSLINEQFF. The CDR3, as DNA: TGCGCCAGCAGAAAAGGGACTAGCCTGATAAATGAGCAGTTCTTC.

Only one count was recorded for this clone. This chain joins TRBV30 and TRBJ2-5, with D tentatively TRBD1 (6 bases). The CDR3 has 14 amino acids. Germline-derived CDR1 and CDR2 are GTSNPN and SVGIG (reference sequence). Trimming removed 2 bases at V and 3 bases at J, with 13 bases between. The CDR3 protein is CAWSLTGSKETQYF. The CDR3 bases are TGTGCCTGGAGTTTAACAGGGTCCAAAGAGACCCAGTACTTC. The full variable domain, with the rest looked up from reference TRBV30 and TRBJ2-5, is SQTIHQWPATLVQPVGSPLSLECTVEGTSNPNLYWYRQAAGRGLQLLFYSVGIGQISSEVPQNLSASRPQDRQFILSSKKLLLSDSGFYLCAWSLTGSKETQYFGPGTRLLVL.

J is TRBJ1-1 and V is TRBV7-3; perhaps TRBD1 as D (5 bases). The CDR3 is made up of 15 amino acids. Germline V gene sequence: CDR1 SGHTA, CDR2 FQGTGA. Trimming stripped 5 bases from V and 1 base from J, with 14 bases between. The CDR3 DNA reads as TGTGCCAGCAGCCCCATCCCGGGGGGGAACACTGAAGCTTTCTTT. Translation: CASSPIPGGNTEAFF.